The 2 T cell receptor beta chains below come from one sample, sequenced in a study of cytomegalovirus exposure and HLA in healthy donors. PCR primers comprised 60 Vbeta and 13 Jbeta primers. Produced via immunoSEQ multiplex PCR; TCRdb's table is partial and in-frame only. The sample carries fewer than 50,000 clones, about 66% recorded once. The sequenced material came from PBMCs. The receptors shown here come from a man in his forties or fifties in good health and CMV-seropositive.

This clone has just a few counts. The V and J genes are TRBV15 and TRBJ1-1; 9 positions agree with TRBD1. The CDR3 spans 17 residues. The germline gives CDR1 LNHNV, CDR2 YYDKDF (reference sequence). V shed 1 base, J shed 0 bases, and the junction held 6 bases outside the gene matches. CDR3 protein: CATSRGARQGVNTEAFF. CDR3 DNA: TGTGCCACCAGCAGAGGGGCCAGACAGGGGGTGAACACTGAAGCTTTCTTT.

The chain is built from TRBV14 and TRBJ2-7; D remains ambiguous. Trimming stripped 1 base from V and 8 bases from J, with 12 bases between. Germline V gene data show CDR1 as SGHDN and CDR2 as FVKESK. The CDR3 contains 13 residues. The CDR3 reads CASSQVTRLQQYF. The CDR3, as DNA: TGTGCCAGCAGCCAAGTTACTCGACTGCAGCAGTACTTC.